This T cell receptor (beta chain) was captured in a study of T cells in women clearing cervical HPV infection. Study as a whole: Controls gave blood once infection was undetectable; cases at lesion identification.

TCR beta CDR3 amplified by multiplex PCR from about 1200 ng genomic DNA. Using immunoSEQ multiplex PCR, the repertoire was profiled, and TCRdb retains in-frame clones only, with some absent. The sample includes 40,000 to 60,000 clones. To note about this clone: Its antigen remains unidentified.

Study-wide findings and caveats: CIN3+ cases had significantly higher TCR repertoire richness than controls, but evenness did not differ.

The sample consisted of blood buffy coat. The clonotype was recovered from a woman aged 18 to 75 with a cervical HPV16 infection that either progressed to CIN3+ or cleared (not recorded which).

CDR3 DNA (partial): TGTGCCAGCACTGGCACCTCTAACTATGGC. It translates to CASTGTSNYG. The entire CDR3 sequence reads CASTGTSNYGYTF. V is TRBV7-8 and J is TRBJ1-2; no reliable D call. Read data end 3 residues before the CDR3 end; the end is taken from the germline J gene. The CDR3 spans 13 residues. In germline, CDR1 is SGHVS, CDR2 FQNEAQ. V shed 7 bases and J shed 0 bases, with 9 bases lying between them.